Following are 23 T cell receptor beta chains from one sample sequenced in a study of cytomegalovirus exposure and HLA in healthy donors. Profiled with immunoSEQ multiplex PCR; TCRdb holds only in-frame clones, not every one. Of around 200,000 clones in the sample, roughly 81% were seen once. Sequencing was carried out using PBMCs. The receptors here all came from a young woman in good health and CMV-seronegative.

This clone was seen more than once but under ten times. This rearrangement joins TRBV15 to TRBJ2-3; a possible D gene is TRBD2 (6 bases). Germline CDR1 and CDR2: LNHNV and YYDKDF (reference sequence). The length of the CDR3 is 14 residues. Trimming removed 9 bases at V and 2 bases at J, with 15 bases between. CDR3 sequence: CATRDLGITDTQYF. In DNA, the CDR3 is TGTGCCACTCGGGACTTGGGAATCACAGATACGCAGTATTTT.

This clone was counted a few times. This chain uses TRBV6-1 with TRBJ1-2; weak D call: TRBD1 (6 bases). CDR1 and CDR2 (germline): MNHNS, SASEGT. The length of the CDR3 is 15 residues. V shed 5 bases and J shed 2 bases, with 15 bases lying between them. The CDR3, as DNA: TGTGCCAGCAGTCTACTCGGGACAACAAACTATGGCTACACCTTC. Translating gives CASSLLGTTNYGYTF.

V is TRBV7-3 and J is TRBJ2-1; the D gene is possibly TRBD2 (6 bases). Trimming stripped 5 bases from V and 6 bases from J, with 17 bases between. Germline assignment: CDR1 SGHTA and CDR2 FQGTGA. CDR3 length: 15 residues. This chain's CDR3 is CASSGGATNGNEQFF. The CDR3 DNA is TGTGCCAGCAGCGGCGGGGCCACTAACGGCAATGAGCAGTTCTTC.

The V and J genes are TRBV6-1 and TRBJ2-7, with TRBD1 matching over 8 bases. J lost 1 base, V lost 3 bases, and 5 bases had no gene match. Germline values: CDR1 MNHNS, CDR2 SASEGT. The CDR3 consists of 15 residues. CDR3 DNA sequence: TGTGCCAGCAGTGACGTACAGGGGGTTTCCTACGAGCAGTACTTC. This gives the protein CASSDVQGVSYEQYF.

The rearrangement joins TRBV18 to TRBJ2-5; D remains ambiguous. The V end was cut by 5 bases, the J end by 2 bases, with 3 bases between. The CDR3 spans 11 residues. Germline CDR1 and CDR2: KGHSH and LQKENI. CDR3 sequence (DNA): TGTGCCAGCTCATTACAAGAGACCCAGTACTTC. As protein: CASSLQETQYF.

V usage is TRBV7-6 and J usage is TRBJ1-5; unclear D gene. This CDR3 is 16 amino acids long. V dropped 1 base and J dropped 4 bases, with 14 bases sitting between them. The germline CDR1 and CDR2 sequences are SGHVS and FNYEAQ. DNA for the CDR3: TGTGCCAGCAGCTTAGGCTGGGCGAGTGGGAATCAGCCCCAGCATTTT. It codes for CASSLGWASGNQPQHF.

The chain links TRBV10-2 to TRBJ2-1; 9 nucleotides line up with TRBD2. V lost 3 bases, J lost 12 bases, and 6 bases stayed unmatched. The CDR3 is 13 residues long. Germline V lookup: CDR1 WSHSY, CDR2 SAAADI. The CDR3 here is CASSDSLAGPQFF. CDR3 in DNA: TGCGCCAGCAGTGATTCGCTAGCGGGGCCGCAGTTCTTC.

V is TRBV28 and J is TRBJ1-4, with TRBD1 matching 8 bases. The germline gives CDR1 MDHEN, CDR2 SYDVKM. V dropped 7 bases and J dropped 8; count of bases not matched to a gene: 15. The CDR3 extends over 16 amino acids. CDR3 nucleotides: TGTGCCAGCACCGGGACAGGTTCCCCCGTAGGGGAAAAACTGTTTTTT. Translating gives CASTGTGSPVGEKLFF.

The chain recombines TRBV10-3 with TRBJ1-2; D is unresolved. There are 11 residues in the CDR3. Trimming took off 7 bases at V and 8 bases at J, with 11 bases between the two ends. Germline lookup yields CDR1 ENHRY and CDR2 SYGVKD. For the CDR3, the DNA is TGTGCCATCAATGGAGGAAACGGCTACACCTTC. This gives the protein CAINGGNGYTF.

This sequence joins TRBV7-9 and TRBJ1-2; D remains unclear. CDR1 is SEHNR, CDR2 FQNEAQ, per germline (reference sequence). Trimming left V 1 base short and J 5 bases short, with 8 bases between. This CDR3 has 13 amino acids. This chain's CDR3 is CASSLGRDYGYTF. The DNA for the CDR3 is TGTGCCAGCAGCTTAGGGAGGGATTATGGCTACACCTTC.

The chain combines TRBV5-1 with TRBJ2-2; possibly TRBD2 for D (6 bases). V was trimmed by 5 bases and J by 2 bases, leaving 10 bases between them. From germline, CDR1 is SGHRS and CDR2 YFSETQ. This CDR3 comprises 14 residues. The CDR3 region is CASRRDLNTGELFF. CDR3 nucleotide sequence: TGCGCCAGCAGGCGGGACCTTAACACCGGGGAGCTGTTTTTT.

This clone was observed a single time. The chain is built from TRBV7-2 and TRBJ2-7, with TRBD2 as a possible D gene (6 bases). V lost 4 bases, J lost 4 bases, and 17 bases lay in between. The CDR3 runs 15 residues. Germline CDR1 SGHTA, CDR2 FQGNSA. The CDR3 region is CASSSGTDSVYEQYF. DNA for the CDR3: TGTGCCAGCAGCTCCGGGACTGATTCTGTATACGAGCAGTACTTC.

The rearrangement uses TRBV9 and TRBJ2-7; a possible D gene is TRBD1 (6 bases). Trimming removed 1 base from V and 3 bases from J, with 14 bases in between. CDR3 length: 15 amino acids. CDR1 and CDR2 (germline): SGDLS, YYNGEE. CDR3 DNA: TGTGCCAGCAGCGTAACTGTGGGGGACATCTACGAGCAGTACTTC. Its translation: CASSVTVGDIYEQYF.

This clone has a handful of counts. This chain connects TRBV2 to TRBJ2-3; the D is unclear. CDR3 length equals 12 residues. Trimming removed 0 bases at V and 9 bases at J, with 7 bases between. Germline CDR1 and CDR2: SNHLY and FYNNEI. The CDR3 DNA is TGTGCCAGCAGTGAAGCCCCCCGGACGCAGTATTTT. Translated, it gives CASSEAPRTQYF.

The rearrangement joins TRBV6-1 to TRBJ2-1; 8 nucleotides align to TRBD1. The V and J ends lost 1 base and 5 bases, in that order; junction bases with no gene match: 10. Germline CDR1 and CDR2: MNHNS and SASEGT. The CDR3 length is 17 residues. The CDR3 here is CASSEEKGRGLDNEQFF. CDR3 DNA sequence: TGTGCCAGCAGTGAAGAGAAAGGCAGGGGGCTGGACAATGAGCAGTTCTTC.

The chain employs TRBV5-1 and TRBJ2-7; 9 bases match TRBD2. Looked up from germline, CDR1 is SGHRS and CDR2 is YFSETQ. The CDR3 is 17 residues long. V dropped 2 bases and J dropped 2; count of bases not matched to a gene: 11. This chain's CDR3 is CASSFSPGGLAAYEQYF. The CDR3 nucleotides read TGCGCCAGCAGCTTTTCCCCCGGGGGACTAGCTGCCTACGAGCAGTACTTC.

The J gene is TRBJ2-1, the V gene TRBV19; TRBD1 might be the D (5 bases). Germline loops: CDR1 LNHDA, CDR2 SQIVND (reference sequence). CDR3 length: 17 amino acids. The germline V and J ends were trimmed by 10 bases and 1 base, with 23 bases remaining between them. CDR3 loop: CAKSNECGHCSYNEQFF. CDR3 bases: TGTGCCAAGAGTAATGAGTGCGGACACTGTTCCTACAATGAGCAGTTCTTC. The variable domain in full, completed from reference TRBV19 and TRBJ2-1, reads DGGITQSPKYLFRKEGQNVTLSCEQNLNHDAMYWYRQDPGQGLRLIYYSQIVNDFQKGDIAEGYSVSREKKESFPLTVTSAQKNPTAFYLCAKSNECGHCSYNEQFFGPGTRLTVL.

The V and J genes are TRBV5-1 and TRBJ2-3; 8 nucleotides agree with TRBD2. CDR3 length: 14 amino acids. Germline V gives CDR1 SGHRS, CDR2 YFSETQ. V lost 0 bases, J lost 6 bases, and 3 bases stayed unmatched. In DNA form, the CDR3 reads TGCGCCAGCAGCTTGGCCCCGGGAGGGGATACGCAGTATTTT. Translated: CASSLAPGGDTQYF. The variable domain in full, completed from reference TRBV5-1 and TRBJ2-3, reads KAGVTQTPRYLIKTRGQQVTLSCSPISGHRSVSWYQQTPGQGLQFLFEYFSETQRNKGNFPGRFSGRQFSNSRSEMNVSTLELGDSALYLCASSLAPGGDTQYFGPGTRLTVL.

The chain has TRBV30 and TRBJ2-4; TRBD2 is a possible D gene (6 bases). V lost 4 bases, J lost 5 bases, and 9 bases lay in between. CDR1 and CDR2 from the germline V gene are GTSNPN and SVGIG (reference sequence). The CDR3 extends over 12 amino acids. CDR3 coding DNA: TGTGCCTGGACGGGACTCCAAAACATTCAGTACTTC. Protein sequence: CAWTGLQNIQYF.

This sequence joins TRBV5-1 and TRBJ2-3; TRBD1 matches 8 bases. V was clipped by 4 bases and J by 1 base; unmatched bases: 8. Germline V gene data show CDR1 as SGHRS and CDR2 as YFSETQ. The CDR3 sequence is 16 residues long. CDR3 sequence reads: CASSPQGADRTDTQYF. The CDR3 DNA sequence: TGCGCCAGCAGCCCTCAGGGGGCAGACCGCACAGATACGCAGTATTTT.

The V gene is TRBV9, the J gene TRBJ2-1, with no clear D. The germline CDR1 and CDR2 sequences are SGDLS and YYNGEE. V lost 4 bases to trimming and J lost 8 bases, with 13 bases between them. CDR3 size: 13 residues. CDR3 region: CASSNHMLDEQFF. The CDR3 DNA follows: TGTGCCAGCAGCAATCACATGTTGGATGAGCAGTTCTTC.

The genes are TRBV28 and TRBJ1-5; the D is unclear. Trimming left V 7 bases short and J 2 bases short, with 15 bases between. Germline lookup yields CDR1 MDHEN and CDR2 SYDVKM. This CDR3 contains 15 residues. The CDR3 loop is CASTLSQAGNQPQHF. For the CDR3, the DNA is TGTGCCAGCACCCTGAGCCAAGCTGGCAATCAGCCCCAGCATTTT.

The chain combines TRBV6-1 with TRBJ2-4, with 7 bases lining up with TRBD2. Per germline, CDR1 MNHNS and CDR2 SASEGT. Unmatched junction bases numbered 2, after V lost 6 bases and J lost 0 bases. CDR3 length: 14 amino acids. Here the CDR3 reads CASREREAKNIQYF. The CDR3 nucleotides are TGTGCCAGCAGGGAGCGGGAAGCCAAAAACATTCAGTACTTC.